The rows below give T cell receptor beta chains drawn from one sample of a study of beta chain features in type 1 diabetes. Profiled with immunoSEQ multiplex PCR; TCRdb holds only in-frame clones, not every one. The table lists a few hundred thousand clones, approximately 15% of them singletons. Specimen: naive CD4+ T cells from blood. Receptors were obtained from a man aged 25-45 years in good health. Each CDR3 is given without its conserved first and last residue.

V,CDR3
TRBV29-1,SATGDRGTEAF
TRBV15,ATSWLGSNQPQH
TRBV6-5,ATNSGTPTGELF
TRBV20-1,SAGQETQY
TRBV29-1,SVEGVNTGELF
TRBV6-5,ASSSGSTDTQY
TRBV29-1,SVSLALGETQY
TRBV30,AWSTANTEAF
TRBV9,ASSLTGGYEQY
TRBV13,ASSLLGLAGGTTSYEQY